Below, 20 T cell receptor beta chains from the same sample are listed, as sequenced in a study of blood T cells in healthy people across ages. For the second PCR, which ran for about 7 to 11 cycles, a sample-barcoded 5' primer and a J-beta primer mix were used. TCRdb passed the 5' RACE reads through MiXCR, listing each CDR3 protein once. The profile shows more than 1,400,000 distinct CDR3 sequences, roughly 45% of them singletons. Sequencing was performed on blood. These TCRs come from a woman aged 18 to 35 in good health.

The chain links TRBV4-2 to TRBJ1-1; 7 bases agree with TRBD1. This CDR3 contains 17 residues. V gave up 0 bases and J gave up 0 bases; unmatched junction bases: 7. CDR1 is LGHNA, CDR2 YNFKEQ, per germline. Written as DNA, the CDR3 is TGTGCCAGCAGCCAAGATAGCCAGGGGGGGATGAACACTGAAGCTTTCTTT. It codes for CASSQDSQGGMNTEAFF.

This clonotype turned up a few times. The chain couples TRBV5-1 to TRBJ1-4; D is undetermined. The germline gives CDR1 SGHRS, CDR2 YFSETQ. Trimming removed 5 bases at V and 2 bases at J, with 13 bases between. The CDR3 runs to 15 residues. The chain's CDR3 is CASSSEGYTNEKLFF. CDR3 nucleotide sequence: TGCGCCAGCAGTTCCGAGGGATACACTAATGAAAAACTGTTTTTT.

This clonotype was picked up a small number of times. A much larger clonotype is one base distant, so this may be a read error. The rearrangement joins TRBV7-8 to TRBJ1-1; D uncertain. V dropped 3 bases and J dropped 1 base, with 6 bases sitting between them. The CDR3 is made up of 13 amino acids. The germline V gene has CDR1 SGHVS and CDR2 FQNEAQ. The DNA of the CDR3 is TGTGCCAGCAGCTTCGCGCGGAACACTGAAGCTTTCTTT. Translating gives CASSFARNTEAFF.

There are many counts of this clonotype. This rearrangement joins TRBV7-9 to TRBJ1-2; D is perhaps TRBD1 (6 bases). This CDR3 is built from 15 residues. Germline CDR1 SEHNR, CDR2 FQNEAQ (reference sequence). V lost 5 bases and J lost 0, with 13 bases in between. The CDR3 sequence is CASSKSGAANYGYTF. The DNA for the CDR3 is TGTGCCAGCAGCAAGTCGGGGGCAGCTAACTATGGCTACACCTTC.

This clonotype was detected only once. The genes are TRBV25-1 and TRBJ2-7; TRBD2 agrees at 8 bases. CDR1 and CDR2 (germline): MGHDK, SYGVNS. J gave up 7 bases and V 1 base, and 9 bases lay outside the gene matches. The CDR3 spans 15 residues. This CDR3 reads CASSESSSGYNEQYF. The CDR3 bases are TGTGCCAGCAGTGAATCTTCTAGCGGGTACAATGAGCAGTACTTC.

This chain links TRBV4-1 with TRBJ2-4; possibly TRBD2 for D (5 bases). The CDR3 consists of 18 residues. CDR1 is MGHRA, CDR2 YSYEKL, per germline. Between the trimmed V and J ends, which lost 3 bases and 0 bases, there was a span of 18 bases. CDR3 DNA sequence: TGCGCCAGCAGCCAGGACCAAAGAGCGGAGAGAGCCAAAAACATTCAGTACTTC. Encoded protein: CASSQDQRAERAKNIQYF.

As concerns this clonotype: The junction departs from the called germline gene at one end, perhaps through a read error. The chain joins TRBV6-1 to TRBJ2-6; D not certain. CDR3 length: 15 amino acids. Per the germline V gene, CDR1 is MNHNS and CDR2 is SASEGT. CDR3 protein: CARRLAGSGANVLTF. The CDR3 DNA is TGTGCCCGCAGACTGGCTGGGTCTGGGGCCAACGTCCTGACTTTC.

Details on this clonotype: A much more abundant neighbour one base away suggests this may be a read error. The chain has TRBV29-1 and TRBJ2-5, with 9 bases lining up with TRBD2. The CDR3 contains 16 residues. Germline V gives CDR1 SQVTM, CDR2 ANQGSEA. J gave up 11 bases and V 5 bases, and 21 bases lay outside the gene matches. CDR3 in amino acids: CSVPSRVSGSYNEQYF. Written as DNA, the CDR3 is TGCAGCGTTCCCTCGCGGGTTAGCGGGAGCTACAATGAGCAGTACTTC.

V and J are TRBV10-3 and TRBJ1-1; 7 nucleotides align to TRBD1. The CDR3 spans 15 residues. V gave up 5 bases and J gave up 2 bases; unmatched junction bases: 8. CDR1 is ENHRY, CDR2 SYGVKD, per germline. The CDR3 sequence: CAISPDRASNTEAFF. The CDR3 DNA is TGTGCCATCAGTCCTGACAGGGCCTCCAACACTGAAGCTTTCTTT.

V gene TRBV27 combines with J gene TRBJ1-5; 7 bases fit TRBD1. The CDR3 has 15 amino acids. In germline, CDR1 is MNHEY, CDR2 SMNVEV (reference sequence). After removal of 5 bases from V and 3 bases from J, the junction contained 7 bases not matched to a gene. This CDR3 reads CASSRGTVPNQPQHF. The DNA for the CDR3 is TGTGCCAGCAGTCGTGGGACAGTCCCCAATCAGCCCCAGCATTTT.

This clonotype appeared a few times. This rearrangement joins TRBV5-1 to TRBJ2-4; 9 bases agree with TRBD2. The CDR3 is 14 amino acids. V was clipped by 4 bases and J by 13 bases; unmatched bases: 12. CDR1 is SGHRS and CDR2 is YFSETQ in the germline V gene. This CDR3 reads CASSAAGGYNEQYF. The CDR3 nucleotides read TGCGCCAGCAGCGCGGCGGGAGGGTACAATGAGCAGTACTTC.

The chain recombines TRBV20-1 with TRBJ1-2, with D unresolved. This CDR3 is built from 13 residues. Trimming left V 6 bases short and J 0 bases short, with 11 bases between. Germline loops: CDR1 DFQATT, CDR2 SNEGSKA (reference sequence). CDR3 nucleotides: TGCAGTGCATGGGCGGGGACTAACTATGGCTACACCTTC. Protein: CSAWAGTNYGYTF.

This chain connects TRBV5-1 to TRBJ2-5; the match to TRBD2 covers 8 bases. J gave up 5 bases and V 3 bases, and 12 bases lay outside the gene matches. CDR3 length: 16 amino acids. The germline V gene has CDR1 SGHRS and CDR2 YFSETQ. This chain's CDR3 is CASSSNPSGSGETQYF. For the CDR3, the DNA is TGCGCCAGCAGCTCGAATCCCAGCGGGAGCGGGGAGACCCAGTACTTC.

The J gene is TRBJ2-1, the V gene TRBV9; possibly TRBD1 for D (5 bases). This CDR3 contains 13 residues. Trimming removed 4 bases from V and 6 bases from J, with 11 bases in between. CDR1 is SGDLS, CDR2 YYNGEE, per germline. This chain's CDR3 is CASSTIGVNEQFF. Written as DNA, the CDR3 is TGTGCCAGCAGCACCATAGGGGTCAATGAGCAGTTCTTC.

The J gene is TRBJ2-3, the V gene TRBV28, with D perhaps matching TRBD1 (6 bases). Trimming took 5 bases from V and 3 from J, leaving 15 bases between them. The CDR3 totals 15 residues. From germline, CDR1 is MDHEN and CDR2 SYDVKM. The chain's CDR3 is CASSQGPEGTDTQYF. CDR3 in DNA: TGTGCCAGCAGTCAGGGGCCGGAAGGAACAGATACGCAGTATTTT.

The V call is TRBV12-3 or TRBV12-4, the J call TRBJ2-5; D call uncertain. Trimming left V 7 bases short and J 5 bases short, with 20 bases between. This CDR3 is 15 amino acids long. The CDR3 region has the DNA TGTGCCAGCACCCCTAATGGAAACGGTCTGGAGACCCAGTACTTC. Amino acids: CASTPNGNGLETQYF.

DNA of the CDR3: TGTGCCAGCAGCTTAAGCCCGCAGGGGAGTAGCATTCAGTACTTC. It is translated as CASSLSPQGSSIQYF. The gene calls are TRBV7-3 and TRBJ2-4; TRBD1 might be the D (6 bases). Between the trimmed V and J ends, which lost 1 base and 9 bases, there was a span of 16 bases. The CDR3 is 15 residues long. Per the germline V gene, CDR1 is SGHTA and CDR2 is FQGTGA.

This clonotype was detected a few times. The chain joins TRBV6-7 to TRBJ1-1; 8 nucleotides align to TRBD1. TRBV6-7 is assigned to the ORF class and has an uncertain function. The V and J ends lost 2 bases and 3 bases, in that order; junction bases with no gene match: 11. The CDR3 spans 17 residues. The CDR3 DNA sequence: TGTGCCAGCAGTTACATCGACAGGGGCGGAGTGGACACTGAAGCTTTCTTT. Translated, it gives CASSYIDRGGVDTEAFF.

This rearrangement joins TRBV20-1 to TRBJ2-3; 10 bases line up with TRBD2. The J segment lost 3 bases and the V segment lost 3 bases, leaving 3 bases of the junction unmatched. Germline values: CDR1 DFQATT, CDR2 SNEGSKA (reference sequence). The CDR3 sequence is 14 residues long. CDR3 nucleotide sequence: TGCAGTGCTAGCCAAGCGGGAGGGACAGATACGCAGTATTTT. Amino acid sequence: CSASQAGGTDTQYF.

The chain combines TRBV6-9 with TRBJ2-7; perhaps TRBD2 as D (7 bases). CDR3 length: 14 amino acids. CDR1 and CDR2 from the germline V gene are MNHGY and SVAAGI. V was pared by 8 bases and J by 3 bases, with 17 bases between. CDR3 sequence reads: CASRGEGGHYEQYF. DNA for the CDR3: TGTGCCAGCCGTGGGGAGGGGGGGCACTACGAGCAGTACTTC.